This entry features one T cell receptor beta chain sequence. Its antigen is still unknown. Data came from immunoSEQ multiplex PCR; TCRdb stores just in-frame clones and leaves some out. The sample consists of 22,000 or so clones, 78% of them appearing once. This record comes from a study of STAT5B mutations in CD4+ large granular lymphocyte leukemia. The study, taken as a whole, reports: Main leukemic clonotypes were patient-specific, but 25% appeared at low frequency elsewhere. TRBV06-family usage was enriched in top patient clones (8/27) versus controls (2/35).

Germline-derived CDR1 and CDR2 are SGDLS and YYNGEE. The CDR3 has 13 amino acids. The germline V and J ends were trimmed by 1 base and 4 bases, with 5 bases remaining between them. What was sequenced was CD4+ T cells from blood buffy coats. The TCR comes from a human donor in good health. The chain uses TRBV9 and TRBJ2-2; D gene uncertain. CDR3 sequence (DNA): TGTGCCAGCAGCGTAATCGGCACCGGGGAGCTGTTTTTT. This translates into CASSVIGTGELFF.